This T cell receptor (beta chain) derives from a study of PD-1 blockade in classical Hodgkin lymphoma. This CDR3 has 15 amino acids. Trimming at V came to 6 bases and at J to 5 bases, leaving 10 bases not matched to a gene. Germline values: CDR1 MRHNA, CDR2 SNTAGT. Exposure to brentuximab vedotin varied, and each patient had relapsed following autologous stem cell transplantation. Only in-frame clones appear in the TCRdb table, and some are missing; sequencing was by immunoSEQ multiplex PCR. Of 84,000 or so clones listed, nearly 95% are singletons. V is TRBV6-4 and J is TRBJ2-1; 7 nucleotides agree with TRBD2. This specimen consisted of peripheral blood mononuclear cells (PBMCs), obtained before the second cycle of nivolumab. This TCR was sampled from a human donor with classical Hodgkin lymphoma. CDR3 amino acids: CASRPFSGLDNEQFF. In DNA form, the CDR3 reads TGTGCCAGCAGGCCCTTTAGCGGGTTAGACAATGAGCAGTTCTTC.